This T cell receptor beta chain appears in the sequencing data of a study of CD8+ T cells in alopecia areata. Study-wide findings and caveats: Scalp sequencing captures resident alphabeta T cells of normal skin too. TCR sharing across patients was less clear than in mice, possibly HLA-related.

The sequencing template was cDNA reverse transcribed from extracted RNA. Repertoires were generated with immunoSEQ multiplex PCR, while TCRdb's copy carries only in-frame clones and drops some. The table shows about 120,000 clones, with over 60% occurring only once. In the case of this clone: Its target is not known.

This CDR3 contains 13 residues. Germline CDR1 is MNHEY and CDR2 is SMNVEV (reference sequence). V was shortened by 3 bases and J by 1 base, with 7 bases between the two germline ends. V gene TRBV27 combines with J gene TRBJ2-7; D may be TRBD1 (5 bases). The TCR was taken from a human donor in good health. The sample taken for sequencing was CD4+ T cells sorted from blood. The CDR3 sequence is CASSFQGSYEQYF. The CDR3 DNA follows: TGTGCCAGCAGTTTTCAGGGTTCCTACGAGCAGTACTTC.